This TCR beta chain is from a study of blood T cell repertoires in COVID-19. Study-wide background: Both acute and convalescent COVID-19 samples were obtained from the United States, Italy and Spain. PBMCs, B-cell-depleted T cells, or T cells provided the cDNA or gDNA that made up the material.

Original processing methods: It was from reference gene primer amplification that nucleated cell counts were estimated. Measured with immunoSEQ multiplex PCR; TCRdb has only the in-frame clones, and not every one. V, J and clone size are those of that table, while D and trimming were read from the DNA. The top ten clones hold 0.99% of a sample with roughly 250,000 clones, approximately 90% of them seen once. Per the germline V gene, CDR1 is MNHEY and CDR2 is SMNVEV (reference sequence). This CDR3 comprises 14 residues. V gave up 2 bases and J gave up 7 bases; unmatched junction bases: 3. This chain connects TRBV27 to TRBJ1-5, with 9 nucleotides matching TRBD1. The sequence came from a woman aged 40 to 50 who had recovered from COVID-19. Sequences were obtained from peripheral blood. The CDR3: CASSLRQGGQPQHF. The DNA for the CDR3 is TGTGCCAGCAGTTTACGACAGGGGGGGCAGCCCCAGCATTTT.